A selection of T cell receptor beta chains follows, all from one sample in a study of cytomegalovirus exposure and HLA in healthy donors. The assay was immunoSEQ multiplex PCR, and TCRdb's table has in-frame clones only and misses some. The data show approximately 81,000 clones, 70% to 80% seen once. Sequencing was performed on PBMCs. The source is a man aged 45-60 years in good health and CMV-seropositive. Both conserved end residues are trimmed from each CDR3. Each record gives: CDR3 protein, J gene, V gene.

CDR3: ASSQGPGSEKLF
J: TRBJ1-4
V: TRBV4-1

CDR3: ASSLRHVTGELF
J: TRBJ2-2
V: TRBV5-4

CDR3: ASTPTGLASSSYEQY
J: TRBJ2-7
V: TRBV28

CDR3: ASSQESPTTGAF
J: TRBJ1-1
V: TRBV14

CDR3: ASSKALVGGNQPQH
J: TRBJ1-5
V: TRBV21-1

CDR3: ASSPSTPQLAGDEQY
J: TRBJ2-7
V: TRBV28

CDR3: ASSVEDSWGSEQY
J: TRBJ2-7
V: TRBV9

CDR3: ATAGEGKNYGYT
J: TRBJ1-2
V: TRBV28

CDR3: ASSLVSGSVAKNIQY
J: TRBJ2-4
V: TRBV13

CDR3: ASRQVAEQF
J: TRBJ2-1
V: TRBV6-5

CDR3: ASRWGGADTQY
J: TRBJ2-3
V: TRBV28

CDR3: ARSQMTGGFNQPQH
J: TRBJ1-5
V: TRBV5-3

CDR3: ASSQEGGRDSYEQY
J: TRBJ2-7
V: TRBV4-1

CDR3: ASSEGTATKRSYEQY
J: TRBJ2-7
V: TRBV25-1

CDR3: ASSQEWRVESTAKNIQY
J: TRBJ2-4
V: TRBV4-2

CDR3: ASSLAPSGRFTDTQY
J: TRBJ2-3
V: TRBV5-1

CDR3: ASSLGETGIYEQY
J: TRBJ2-7
V: TRBV5-1

CDR3: ASSLEGTGPGETQY
J: TRBJ2-5
V: TRBV7-9